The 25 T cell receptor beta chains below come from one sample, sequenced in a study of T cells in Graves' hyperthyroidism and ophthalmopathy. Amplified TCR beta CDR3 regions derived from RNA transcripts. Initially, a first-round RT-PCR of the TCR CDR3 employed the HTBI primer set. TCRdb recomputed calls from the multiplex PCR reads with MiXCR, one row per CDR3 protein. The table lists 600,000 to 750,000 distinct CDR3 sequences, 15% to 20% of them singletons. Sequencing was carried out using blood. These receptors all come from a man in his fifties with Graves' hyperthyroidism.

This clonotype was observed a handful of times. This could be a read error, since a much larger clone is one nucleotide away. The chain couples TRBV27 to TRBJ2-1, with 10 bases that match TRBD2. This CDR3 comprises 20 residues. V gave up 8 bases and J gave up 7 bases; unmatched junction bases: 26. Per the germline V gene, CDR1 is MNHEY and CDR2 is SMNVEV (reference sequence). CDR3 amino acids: CASGHHGLAEGGGFRNEQFF. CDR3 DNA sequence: TGTGCCAGCGGACACCACGGACTAGCGGAAGGAGGAGGATTTAGAAATGAGCAGTTCTTC.

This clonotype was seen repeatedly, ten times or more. CDR3 region: CASSAGGLGTEAFF. The CDR3 DNA follows: TGTGCCAGTAGTGCGGGAGGCCTGGGCACTGAAGCTTTCTTT. The chain couples TRBV19 to TRBJ1-1; D unclear. CDR3 length equals 14 residues. The V gene's germline CDR1 is LNHDA and CDR2 SQIVND (reference sequence). V was trimmed by 5 bases and J by 4 bases, leaving 14 bases between them.

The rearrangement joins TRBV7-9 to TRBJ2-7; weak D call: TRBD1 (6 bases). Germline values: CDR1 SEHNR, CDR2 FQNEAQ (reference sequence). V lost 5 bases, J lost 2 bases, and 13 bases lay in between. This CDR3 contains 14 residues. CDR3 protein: CASSDRDNTYEQYF. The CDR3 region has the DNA TGTGCCAGCAGCGACCGGGACAACACCTACGAGCAGTACTTC. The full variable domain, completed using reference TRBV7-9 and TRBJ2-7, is DTGVSQNPRHKITKRGQNVTFRCDPISEHNRLYWYRQTLGQGPEFLTYFQNEAQLEKSRLLSDRFSAERPKGSFSTLEIQRTEQGDSAMYLCASSDRDNTYEQYFGPGTRLTVT.

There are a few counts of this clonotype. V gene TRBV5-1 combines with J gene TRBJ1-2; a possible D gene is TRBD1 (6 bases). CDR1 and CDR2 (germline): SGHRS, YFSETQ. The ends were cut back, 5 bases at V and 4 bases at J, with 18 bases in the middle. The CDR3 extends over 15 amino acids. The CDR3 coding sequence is TGCGCCAGCAGACTGACCCGGGACACATCCTATGGCTACACCTTC. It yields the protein CASRLTRDTSYGYTF.

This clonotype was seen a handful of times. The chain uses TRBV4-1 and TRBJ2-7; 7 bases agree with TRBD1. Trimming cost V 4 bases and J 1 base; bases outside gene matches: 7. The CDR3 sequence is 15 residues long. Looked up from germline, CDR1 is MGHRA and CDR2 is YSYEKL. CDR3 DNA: TGCGCCAGCAGCCGCGGGCGACAGGGATCCTACGAGCAGTACTTC. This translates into CASSRGRQGSYEQYF.

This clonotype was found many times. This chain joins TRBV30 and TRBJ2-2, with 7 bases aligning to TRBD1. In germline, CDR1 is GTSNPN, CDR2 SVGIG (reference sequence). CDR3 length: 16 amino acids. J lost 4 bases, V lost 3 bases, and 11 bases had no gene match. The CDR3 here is CAWRAADRTLTGELFF. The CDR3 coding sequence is TGTGCCTGGAGGGCTGCGGACAGGACCCTCACCGGGGAGCTGTTTTTT.

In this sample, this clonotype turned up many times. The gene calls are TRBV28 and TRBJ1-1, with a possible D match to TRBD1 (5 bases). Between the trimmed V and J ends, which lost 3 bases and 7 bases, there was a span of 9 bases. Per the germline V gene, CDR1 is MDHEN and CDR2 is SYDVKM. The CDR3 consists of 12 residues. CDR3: CASSFRGDEAFF. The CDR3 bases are TGTGCCAGCAGTTTTCGGGGGGATGAAGCTTTCTTT.

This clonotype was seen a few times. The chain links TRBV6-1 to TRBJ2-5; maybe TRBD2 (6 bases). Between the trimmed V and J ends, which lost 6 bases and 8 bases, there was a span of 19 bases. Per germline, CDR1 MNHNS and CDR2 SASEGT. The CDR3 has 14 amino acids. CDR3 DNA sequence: TGTGCCAGCAGCCCCGGGAGAATCCGATTTACCCAGTACTTC. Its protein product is CASSPGRIRFTQYF.

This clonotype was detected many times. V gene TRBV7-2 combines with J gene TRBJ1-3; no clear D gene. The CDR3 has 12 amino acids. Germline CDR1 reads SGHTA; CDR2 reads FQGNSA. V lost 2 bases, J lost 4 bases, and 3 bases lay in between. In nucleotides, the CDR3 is TGTGCCAGCAGCTTATTGGGAAACACCATATATTTT. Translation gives CASSLLGNTIYF.

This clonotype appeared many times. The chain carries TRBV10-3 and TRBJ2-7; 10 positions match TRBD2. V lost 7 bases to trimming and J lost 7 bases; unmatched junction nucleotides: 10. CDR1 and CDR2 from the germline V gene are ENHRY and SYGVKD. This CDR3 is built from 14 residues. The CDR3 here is CAIMRASGRGEQYF. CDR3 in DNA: TGTGCCATCATGAGGGCTAGCGGGAGAGGAGAGCAGTACTTC.

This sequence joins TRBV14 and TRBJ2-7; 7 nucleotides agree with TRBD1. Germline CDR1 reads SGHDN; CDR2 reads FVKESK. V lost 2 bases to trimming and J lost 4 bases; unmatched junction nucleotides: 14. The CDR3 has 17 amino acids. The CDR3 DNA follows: TGTGCCAGCAGCCAAAATTTTGGGGGACAGCTTTTTTACGAGCAGTACTTC. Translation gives CASSQNFGGQLFYEQYF.

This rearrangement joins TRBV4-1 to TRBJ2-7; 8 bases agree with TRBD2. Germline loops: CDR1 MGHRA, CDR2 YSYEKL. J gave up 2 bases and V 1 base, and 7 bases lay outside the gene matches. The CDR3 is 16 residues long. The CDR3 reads CASSQGGGRTPYEQYF. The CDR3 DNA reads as TGCGCCAGCAGCCAAGGGGGCGGGAGGACCCCCTACGAGCAGTACTTC.

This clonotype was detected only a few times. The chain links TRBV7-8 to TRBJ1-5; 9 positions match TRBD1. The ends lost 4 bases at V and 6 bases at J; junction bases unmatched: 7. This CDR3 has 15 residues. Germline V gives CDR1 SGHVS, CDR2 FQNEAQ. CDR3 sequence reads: CASSWGTGGVQPQHF. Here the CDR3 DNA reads TGTGCCAGCAGCTGGGGAACAGGGGGCGTTCAGCCCCAGCATTTT. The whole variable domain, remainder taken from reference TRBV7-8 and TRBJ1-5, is GAGVSQSPRYKVAKRGQDVALRCDPISGHVSLFWYQQALGQGPEFLTYFQNEAQLDKSGLPSDRFFAERPEGSVSTLKIQRTQQEDSAVYLCASSWGTGGVQPQHFGDGTRLSIL.

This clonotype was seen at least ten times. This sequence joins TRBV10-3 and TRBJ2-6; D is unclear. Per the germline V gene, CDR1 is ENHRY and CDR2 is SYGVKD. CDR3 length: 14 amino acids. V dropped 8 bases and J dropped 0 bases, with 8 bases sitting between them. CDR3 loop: CAIGSSSGANVLTF. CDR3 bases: TGTGCCATCGGTTCGAGCTCTGGGGCCAACGTCCTGACTTTC.

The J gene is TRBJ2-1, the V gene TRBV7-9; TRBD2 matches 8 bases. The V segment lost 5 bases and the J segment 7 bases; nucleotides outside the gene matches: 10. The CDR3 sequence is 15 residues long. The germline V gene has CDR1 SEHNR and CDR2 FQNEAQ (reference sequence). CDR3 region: CASSGRGVAGNEQFF. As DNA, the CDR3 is TGTGCCAGCAGCGGTCGGGGGGTAGCGGGAAATGAGCAGTTCTTC.

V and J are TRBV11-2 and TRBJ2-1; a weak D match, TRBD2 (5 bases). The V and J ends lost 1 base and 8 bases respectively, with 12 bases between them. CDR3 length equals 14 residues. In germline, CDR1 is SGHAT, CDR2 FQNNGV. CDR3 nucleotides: TGTGCCAGCAGCTTAGGCCGACTACCCCATGAGCAGTTCTTC. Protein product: CASSLGRLPHEQFF. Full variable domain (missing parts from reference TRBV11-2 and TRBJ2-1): EAGVAQSPRYKIIEKRQSVAFWCNPISGHATLYWYQQILGQGPKLLIQFQNNGVVDDSQLPKDRFSAERLKGVDSTLKIQPAKLEDSAVYLCASSLGRLPHEQFFGPGTRLTVL.

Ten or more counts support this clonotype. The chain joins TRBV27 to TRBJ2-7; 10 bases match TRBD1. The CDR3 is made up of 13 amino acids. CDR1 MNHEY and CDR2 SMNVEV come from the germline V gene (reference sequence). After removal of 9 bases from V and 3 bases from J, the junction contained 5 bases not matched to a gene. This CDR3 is CASWTGGLYEQYF. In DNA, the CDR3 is TGTGCCAGTTGGACAGGGGGACTCTACGAGCAGTACTTC.

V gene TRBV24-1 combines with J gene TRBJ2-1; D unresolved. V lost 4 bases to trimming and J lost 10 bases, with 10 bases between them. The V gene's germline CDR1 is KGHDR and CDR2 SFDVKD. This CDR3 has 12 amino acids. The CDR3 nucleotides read TGTGCCACCAGTGACGAACTACGAGAGCAGTTCTTC. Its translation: CATSDELREQFF.

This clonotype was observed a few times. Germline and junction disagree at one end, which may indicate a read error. The CDR3 region has the DNA TGTGCCAGCAGCCAAGGGGGCGGGAAGCTGTTTTTT. Protein product: CASSQGGGKLFF. The chain recombines TRBV7-9 with TRBJ2-2, with D perhaps matching TRBD1 (7 bases). From germline, CDR1 is SEHNR and CDR2 FQNEAQ (reference sequence). The CDR3 extends over 12 amino acids.

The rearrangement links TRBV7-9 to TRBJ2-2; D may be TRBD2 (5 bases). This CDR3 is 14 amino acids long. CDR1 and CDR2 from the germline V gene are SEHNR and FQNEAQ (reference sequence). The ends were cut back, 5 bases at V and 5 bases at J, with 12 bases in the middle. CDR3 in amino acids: CASSPRGQTGELFF. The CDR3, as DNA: TGTGCCAGCAGCCCCCGAGGGCAGACCGGGGAGCTGTTTTTT. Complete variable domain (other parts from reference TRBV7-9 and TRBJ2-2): DTGVSQNPRHKITKRGQNVTFRCDPISEHNRLYWYRQTLGQGPEFLTYFQNEAQLEKSRLLSDRFSAERPKGSFSTLEIQRTEQGDSAMYLCASSPRGQTGELFFGEGSRLTVL.

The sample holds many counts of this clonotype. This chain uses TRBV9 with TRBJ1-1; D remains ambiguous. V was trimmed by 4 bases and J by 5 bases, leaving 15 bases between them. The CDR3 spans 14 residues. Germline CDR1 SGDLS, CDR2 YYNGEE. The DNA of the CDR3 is TGTGCCAGCAGCCTCCAAGGCGGAGGGACTGAAGCTTTCTTT. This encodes CASSLQGGGTEAFF.

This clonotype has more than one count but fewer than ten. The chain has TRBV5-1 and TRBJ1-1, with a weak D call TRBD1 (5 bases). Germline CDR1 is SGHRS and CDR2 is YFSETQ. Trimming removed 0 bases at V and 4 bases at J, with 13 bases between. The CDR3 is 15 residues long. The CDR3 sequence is CASSLGQGRPTEAFF. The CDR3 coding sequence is TGCGCCAGCAGCTTGGGCCAGGGTAGGCCCACTGAAGCTTTCTTT.

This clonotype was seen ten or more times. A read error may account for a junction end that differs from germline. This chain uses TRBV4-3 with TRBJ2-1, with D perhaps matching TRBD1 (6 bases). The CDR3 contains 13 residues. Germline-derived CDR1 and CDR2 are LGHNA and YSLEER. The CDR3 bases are TGTGCCAGCAGCCAGGACAGTTACAATGAGCAGTTCTTC. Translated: CASSQDSYNEQFF.

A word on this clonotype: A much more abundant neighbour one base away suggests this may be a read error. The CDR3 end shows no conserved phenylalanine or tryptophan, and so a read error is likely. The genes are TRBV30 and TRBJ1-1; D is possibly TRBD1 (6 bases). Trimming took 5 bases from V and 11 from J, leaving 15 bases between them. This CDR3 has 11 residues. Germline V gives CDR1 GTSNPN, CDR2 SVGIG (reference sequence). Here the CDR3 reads CAWATGLEAFL. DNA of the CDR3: TGTGCCTGGGCCACAGGGCTGGAGGCTTTCCTT.

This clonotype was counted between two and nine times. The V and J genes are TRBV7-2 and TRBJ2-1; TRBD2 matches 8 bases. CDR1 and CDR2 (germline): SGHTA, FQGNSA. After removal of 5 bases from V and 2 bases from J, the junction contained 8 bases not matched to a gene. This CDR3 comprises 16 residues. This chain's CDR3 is CASSPDSGNTYNEQFF. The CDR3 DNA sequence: TGTGCCAGCAGCCCAGATAGCGGGAATACCTACAATGAGCAGTTCTTC.